Described below is a single T cell receptor beta chain sequence and its context. Sequencing was performed with immunoSEQ multiplex PCR; in TCRdb, only in-frame clones are kept and a portion is missing. Here the sample spans 75,000 to 100,000 clones, roughly 86% being singletons. The data belong to a study of control samples from healthy donors and cancer patients. The sequence was collected from a woman between 50 and 59 years old in good health. The sample taken for sequencing was blood.

The CDR3 region is CASSLSAGGGEQYF. CDR3 sequence (DNA): TGTGCCAGCAGTTTATCCGCGGGGGGCGGCGAGCAGTACTTC. The V call is TRBV27, the J call TRBJ2-7, with 8 bases aligning to TRBD2. Germline V gene lookup returns CDR1 MNHEY and CDR2 SMNVEV (reference sequence). After removal of 0 bases from V and 6 bases from J, the junction contained 4 bases not matched to a gene. The CDR3 totals 14 residues.